These 29 T cell receptor beta chains were all obtained from the same sample, sequenced in a study of technical replicates of blood from a handful of donors. Assay: immunoSEQ multiplex PCR; the TCRdb copy retains only in-frame clones and omits some. The sample consists of about 75,000 clones, roughly 91% of them appearing once. The sample consisted of T cells isolated from PBMCs. The origin of the receptors is a human donor in good health. Some clones in this sample may be carry-over from other donors' samples.

This clone appeared once. CDR3 DNA: TGCGCCAGCAGCTTGGCGGGACAGAACACTGAAGCTTTCTTT. It translates to CASSLAGQNTEAFF. The chain recombines TRBV5-1 with TRBJ1-1; D may be TRBD1 (6 bases). The CDR3 covers 14 residues. Germline lookup yields CDR1 SGHRS and CDR2 YFSETQ. V gave up 0 bases and J gave up 1 base, with 7 bases separating them. The whole variable domain, remainder taken from reference TRBV5-1 and TRBJ1-1, is KAGVTQTPRYLIKTRGQQVTLSCSPISGHRSVSWYQQTPGQGLQFLFEYFSETQRNKGNFPGRFSGRQFSNSRSEMNVSTLELGDSALYLCASSLAGQNTEAFFGQGTRLTVV.

The V call is TRBV19, the J call TRBJ2-1, with 8 positions matching TRBD2. Germline V gene sequence: CDR1 LNHDA, CDR2 SQIVND (reference sequence). After removal of 7 bases from V and 7 bases from J, the junction contained 6 bases not matched to a gene. The CDR3 runs to 13 residues. The CDR3 region is CASKLADLNEQFF. The CDR3 DNA is TGTGCCAGTAAACTAGCGGACCTGAATGAGCAGTTCTTC.

The chain joins TRBV2 to TRBJ2-7; TRBD2 might be the D (6 bases). CDR1 is SNHLY and CDR2 is FYNNEI in the germline V gene. The CDR3 covers 12 residues. V lost 5 bases and J lost 4, with 9 bases in between. CDR3 nucleotides: TGTGCCAGCAGTTGGGACTCTTACGAGCAGTACTTC. It specifies CASSWDSYEQYF.

This chain joins TRBV6-5 and TRBJ2-7, with 11 nucleotides matching TRBD1. The CDR3 runs 15 residues. The germline V gene encodes CDR1 MNHEY and CDR2 SVGAGI. V was pared by 0 bases and J by 2 bases, with 0 bases of the junction left unmatched. The CDR3 loop reads CASSYSGQGAYEQYF. CDR3 DNA sequence: TGTGCCAGCAGTTACTCGGGACAGGGGGCCTACGAGCAGTACTTC.

The chain joins TRBV5-1 to TRBJ2-5; possibly TRBD1 for D (5 bases). V shed 0 bases and J shed 2 bases, with 8 bases lying between them. CDR1 and CDR2 from the germline V gene are SGHRS and YFSETQ. CDR3 length equals 14 residues. CDR3 sequence reads: CASSLGAGQETQYF. The CDR3 DNA follows: TGCGCCAGCAGCTTGGGGGCAGGGCAAGAGACCCAGTACTTC.

The J gene is TRBJ2-1, the V gene TRBV7-9; 14 positions agree with TRBD2. The CDR3 runs to 19 residues. The trim removed 5 bases at V and 7 bases at J, leaving 16 bases unmatched. Per the germline V gene, CDR1 is SEHNR and CDR2 is FQNEAQ (reference sequence). The CDR3 DNA sequence: TGTGCCAGCAGCCAAACCCCCAAATTGACTAGCGGGAGGGGAAATGAGCAGTTCTTC. The encoded protein is CASSQTPKLTSGRGNEQFF.

The V gene is TRBV18, the J gene TRBJ2-3; TRBD2 matches at 11 bases. The germline CDR1 and CDR2 sequences are KGHSH and LQKENI. The CDR3 is 17 amino acids. The J segment lost 2 bases and the V segment lost 8 bases, leaving 12 bases of the junction unmatched. The CDR3 sequence is CASAPTSLAGATDTQYF. CDR3 DNA: TGTGCCAGCGCGCCAACGTCACTAGCGGGGGCCACAGATACGCAGTATTTT.

V is TRBV7-8 and J is TRBJ1-5; 7 nucleotides align to TRBD1. The germline CDR1 and CDR2 sequences are SGHVS and FQNEAQ. J gave up 4 bases and V 1 base, and 4 bases lay outside the gene matches. The CDR3 is 15 residues long. As DNA, the CDR3 is TGTGCCAGCAGCTTAGGGGGGACAGCAAATCAGCCCCAGCATTTT. Amino acids: CASSLGGTANQPQHF.

This chain uses TRBV5-4 with TRBJ2-5; a weak D match, TRBD1 (6 bases). This CDR3 comprises 13 residues. The germline V and J ends were trimmed by 2 bases and 4 bases, with 9 bases remaining between them. Germline lookup yields CDR1 SGHNT and CDR2 YYREEE (reference sequence). The CDR3 is CASSFEGVETQYF. DNA of the CDR3: TGTGCCAGCAGCTTTGAGGGGGTAGAGACCCAGTACTTC. The full variable domain, in which reference TRBV5-4 and TRBJ2-5 provide the parts outside the CDR3, is ETGVTQSPTHLIKTRGQQVTLRCSSQSGHNTVSWYQQALGQGPQFIFQYYREEENGRGNFPPRFSGLQFPNYSSELNVNALELDDSALYLCASSFEGVETQYFGPGTRLLVL.

This chain uses TRBV5-4 with TRBJ2-3; D is unclear. Trimming cost V 4 bases and J 4 bases, with 10 bases left between them. Germline-derived CDR1 and CDR2 are SGHNT and YYREEE (reference sequence). This CDR3 has 13 amino acids. The CDR3 DNA follows: TGTGCCAGCAGCCCGCTAGGCGCAGATACGCAGTATTTT. Protein product: CASSPLGADTQYF.

V usage is TRBV7-2 and J usage is TRBJ1-3; 7 bases match TRBD1. The germline gives CDR1 SGHTA, CDR2 FQGNSA. Trimming removed 5 bases from V and 0 bases from J; junction bases left unmatched: 4. The CDR3 loop spans 15 amino acids. The CDR3 DNA reads TGTGCCAGCAGCCTCCGGGACAGCTCTGGAAACACCATATATTTT. Translated, it gives CASSLRDSSGNTIYF.

The chain uses TRBV7-9 and TRBJ2-7; TRBD1 is a possible D gene (5 bases). CDR1 is SEHNR, CDR2 FQNEAQ, per germline (reference sequence). This CDR3 spans 12 amino acids. Trimming removed 0 bases from V and 5 bases from J, with 5 bases in between. CDR3: CASSLAGDEQYF. For the CDR3, the DNA is TGTGCCAGCAGCTTAGCAGGGGACGAGCAGTACTTC.

The CDR3 coding sequence is TGTGCCAGCAGTGCCGGGACTAGCGGAGGAGAGACCCAGTACTTC. Amino acid sequence: CASSAGTSGGETQYF. The chain employs TRBV6-4 and TRBJ2-5; 11 bases align to TRBD2. J gave up 4 bases and V 4 bases, and 5 bases lay outside the gene matches. Per germline, CDR1 MRHNA and CDR2 SNTAGT. There are 15 residues in the CDR3.

The table lists this clone with a few counts. The chain employs TRBV9 and TRBJ1-1, with D maybe TRBD1 (6 bases). From germline, CDR1 is SGDLS and CDR2 YYNGEE. This CDR3 region has 16 residues. Trimming cost V 4 bases and J 5 bases, with 21 bases left between them. This chain's CDR3 is CASSSITGTTSTEAFF. In DNA form, the CDR3 reads TGTGCCAGCAGCTCCATTACCGGGACAACGAGTACTGAAGCTTTCTTT.

The chain has TRBV9 and TRBJ2-2; the match to TRBD2 covers 7 bases. CDR1 and CDR2 (germline): SGDLS, YYNGEE. The CDR3 contains 15 residues. V gave up 0 bases and J gave up 4 bases; unmatched junction bases: 3. CDR3 sequence reads: CASSVVGTTTGELFF. In nucleotides, the CDR3 is TGTGCCAGCAGCGTAGTCGGGACTACCACCGGGGAGCTGTTTTTT.

This clone was counted a few times. The DNA for the CDR3 is TGCGCCAGCAGCTTGGGGACAGCTAATCAGCCCCAGCATTTT. This gives the protein CASSLGTANQPQHF. V gene TRBV5-1 combines with J gene TRBJ1-5, with D possibly TRBD1 on 6 matching bases. CDR3 length: 14 residues. The V end lost 0 bases, the J end lost 4 bases, and 8 bases lay between the germline ends. CDR1 is SGHRS and CDR2 is YFSETQ in the germline V gene.

This rearrangement joins TRBV4-1 to TRBJ1-2; maybe TRBD1 (5 bases). Trimming removed 2 bases from V and 3 bases from J, with 19 bases in between. This CDR3 has 17 residues. Germline CDR1 is MGHRA and CDR2 is YSYEKL. CDR3 region: CASSQRGFGASYYGYTF. In DNA, the CDR3 is TGCGCCAGCAGCCAAAGGGGATTTGGTGCATCATACTATGGCTACACCTTC.

V gene TRBV6-5 combines with J gene TRBJ1-6; 7 bases align to TRBD1. Germline V gene lookup returns CDR1 MNHEY and CDR2 SVGAGI. The CDR3 is made up of 13 amino acids. V shed 10 bases and J 8 bases; nucleotides not matched to a gene: 8. The CDR3 DNA reads TGTGCCACTCGTCCAGGGGGACATTCACCCCTCCACTTT. Translated: CATRPGGHSPLHF.

The V and J genes are TRBV29-1 and TRBJ1-5; D possibly corresponds to TRBD1 (5 bases). V was shortened by 2 bases and J by 2 bases, with 16 bases between the two germline ends. The germline V gene encodes CDR1 SQVTM and CDR2 ANQGSEA. The CDR3 length is 16 residues. CDR3 in amino acids: CSVEKNQGECNQPQHF. CDR3 in DNA: TGCAGCGTTGAAAAGAACCAGGGTGAATGCAATCAGCCCCAGCATTTT.

This chain links TRBV2 with TRBJ2-3, with 9 nucleotides matching TRBD1. CDR3 length equals 14 residues. Losses at the gene ends were 6 bases for V and 5 bases for J; bases not matched to a gene: 6. CDR1 and CDR2 (germline): SNHLY, FYNNEI. The CDR3 is CASSAGQGGDTQYF. The CDR3 coding sequence is TGTGCCAGCAGCGCGGGACAGGGAGGAGATACGCAGTATTTT. The full variable domain, in which reference TRBV2 and TRBJ2-3 provide the parts outside the CDR3, is EPEVTQTPSHQVTQMGQEVILRCVPISNHLYFYWYRQILGQKVEFLVSFYNNEISEKSEIFDDQFSVERPDGSNFTLKIRSTKLEDSAMYFCASSAGQGGDTQYFGPGTRLTVL.

The chain is built from TRBV5-1 and TRBJ2-7; no definite D call. The CDR3 runs to 14 residues. With 2 bases removed from V and 4 bases from J, the gap between germline ends came to 13 bases. CDR1 SGHRS and CDR2 YFSETQ come from the germline V gene. The CDR3 bases are TGCGCCAGCAGCTTCCAATCCGCGGCGTACGAGCAGTACTTC. Translated, it gives CASSFQSAAYEQYF.

A note on this clone: A junction end diverges from the germline sequence, so it may reflect a read error. This chain joins TRBV4-2 and TRBJ1-6, with unresolved D. There are 16 residues in the CDR3. Germline V lookup: CDR1 LGHNA, CDR2 YNFKEQ. CDR3 sequence reads: CTSSQESGRGNSPLHF. DNA of the CDR3: TGTACCAGCAGCCAAGAATCCGGACGGGGTAATTCACCCCTCCACTTT.

This chain links TRBV5-1 with TRBJ2-7; a possible D gene is TRBD2 (5 bases). Trimming cost V 1 base and J 2 bases, with 10 bases left between them. Per the germline V gene, CDR1 is SGHRS and CDR2 is YFSETQ. CDR3 length: 14 residues. CDR3 residues: CASSLMWGAYEQYF. The CDR3 bases are TGCGCCAGCAGCTTGATGTGGGGAGCCTACGAGCAGTACTTC.

The J gene is TRBJ2-1, the V gene TRBV18; 10 bases fit TRBD2. Germline CDR1 is KGHSH and CDR2 is LQKENI. After removal of 4 bases from V and 6 bases from J, the junction contained 6 bases not matched to a gene. The CDR3 totals 15 residues. In nucleotides, the CDR3 is TGTGCCAGCTCACTGGGACTAGCGAGGACCAATGAGCAGTTCTTC. It translates to CASSLGLARTNEQFF.

The CDR3 protein is CASSTRQGGTYEQYF. In nucleotides, the CDR3 is TGTGCCAGTAGTACAAGACAGGGGGGGACCTACGAGCAGTACTTC. J is TRBJ2-7 and V is TRBV19; TRBD1 aligns across 9 bases. Trimming cost V 4 bases and J 2 bases; bases outside gene matches: 6. Germline V lookup: CDR1 LNHDA, CDR2 SQIVND (reference sequence). CDR3 length: 15 amino acids.

The chain joins TRBV28 to TRBJ2-7; 9 nucleotides match TRBD1. V dropped 3 bases and J dropped 6; count of bases not matched to a gene: 3. From germline, CDR1 is MDHEN and CDR2 SYDVKM. The CDR3 covers 13 residues. The CDR3 region has the DNA TGTGCCAGCAGTTTCCGGACAGGGGCCGAGCAGTACTTC. It is translated as CASSFRTGAEQYF.

The J gene is TRBJ2-7, the V gene TRBV4-1; 8 positions agree with TRBD2. Germline CDR1 and CDR2: MGHRA and YSYEKL. CDR3 length: 15 amino acids. After removal of 3 bases from V and 7 bases from J, the junction contained 11 bases not matched to a gene. The CDR3 protein is CASSQDLAGHLEQYF. The CDR3 DNA is TGCGCCAGCAGCCAGGATTTAGCGGGGCACCTGGAGCAGTACTTC.

The rearrangement uses TRBV7-9 and TRBJ2-1; 9 bases fit TRBD2. Germline trimming cut 4 bases from V and 0 bases from J; bases unmatched to any gene: 4. Germline-derived CDR1 and CDR2 are SEHNR and FQNEAQ (reference sequence). This CDR3 region has 16 residues. The CDR3 bases are TGTGCCAGCAGCTCCCGACTAGCGGACTCCTACAATGAGCAGTTCTTC. Its translation is CASSSRLADSYNEQFF.

The chain is built from TRBV19 and TRBJ2-1; 13 bases match TRBD2. In germline, CDR1 is LNHDA, CDR2 SQIVND (reference sequence). The junction had 12 bases not matched to a gene; V was cut back by 7 bases and J by 9 bases. CDR3 length equals 16 residues. The CDR3 DNA follows: TGTGCCAGTAAATTACTAGCGGGGGGGCCGGAGGGTGAGCAGTTCTTC. Translated: CASKLLAGGPEGEQFF.